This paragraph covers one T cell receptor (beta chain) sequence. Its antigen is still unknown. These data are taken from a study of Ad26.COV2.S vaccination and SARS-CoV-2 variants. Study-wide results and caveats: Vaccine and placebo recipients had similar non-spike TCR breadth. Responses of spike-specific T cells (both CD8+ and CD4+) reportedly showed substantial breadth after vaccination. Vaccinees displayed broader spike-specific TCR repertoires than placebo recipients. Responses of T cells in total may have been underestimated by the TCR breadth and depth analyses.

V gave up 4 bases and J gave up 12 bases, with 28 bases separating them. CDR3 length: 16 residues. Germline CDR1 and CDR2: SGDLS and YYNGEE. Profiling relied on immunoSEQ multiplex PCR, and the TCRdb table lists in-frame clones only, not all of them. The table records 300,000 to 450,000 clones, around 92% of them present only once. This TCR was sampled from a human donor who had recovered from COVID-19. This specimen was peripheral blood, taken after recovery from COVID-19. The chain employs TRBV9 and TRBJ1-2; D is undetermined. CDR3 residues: CASSPPGPRAVSDHTF. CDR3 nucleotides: TGTGCCAGCAGCCCGCCCGGCCCACGGGCCGTGTCGGACCACACCTTC.